What follows are 3 T cell receptor beta chains derived from one specimen sequenced in a study of blood T cell repertoires in COVID-19. Repertoires were generated with immunoSEQ multiplex PCR, while TCRdb's copy carries only in-frame clones and drops some. This table has 200,000 to 300,000 clones, around 89% appearing once. The sample comprised PBMCs or T cells enriched from blood (not recorded which). The receptor set was obtained from a woman aged 30 to 39 who had recovered from COVID-19.

J is TRBJ1-1 and V is TRBV28, with 9 bases identical to TRBD1. The V segment lost 1 base and the J segment 5 bases; nucleotides outside the gene matches: 8. In germline, CDR1 is MDHEN, CDR2 SYDVKM. CDR3 length equals 16 residues. DNA of the CDR3: TGTGCCAGCAGTTTATTTCTACAGGGGGCGAGAACTGAAGCTTTCTTT. It translates to CASSLFLQGARTEAFF.

V is TRBV9 and J is TRBJ2-1; 8 positions match TRBD1. The length of the CDR3 is 16 residues. V lost 0 bases to trimming and J lost 8 bases; unmatched junction nucleotides: 10. Germline V gives CDR1 SGDLS, CDR2 YYNGEE. The DNA of the CDR3 is TGTGCCAGCAGCGTAGGGCTCGGACAGGGTATGTATGAGCAGTTCTTC. This gives the protein CASSVGLGQGMYEQFF.

The CDR3 protein is CASSVTGGPGEKLFF. CDR3 nucleotide sequence: TGTGCCAGCAGCGTTACAGGTGGGCCAGGTGAAAAACTGTTTTTT. The chain recombines TRBV9 with TRBJ1-4; D possibly corresponds to TRBD1 (5 bases). V was cut by 2 bases and J by 7 bases, with 15 bases left in between. Germline values: CDR1 SGDLS, CDR2 YYNGEE. The CDR3 covers 15 residues.